Listed here are 12 T cell receptor beta chains from one sample, sequenced in a study of T cells in localized non-small cell lung cancer. The data were produced by immunoSEQ multiplex PCR, yet TCRdb's version contains in-frame clones alone and is incomplete. This sample has about 60,000 clones; 85% to 90% occur once, and the top ten carry approximately 2%. The starting material was peripheral blood, obtained before any cancer treatment. The receptors derive from a woman aged 35-70 years with stage I lung adenocarcinoma.

CDR3 sequence reads: CATRPPFGGNAEAFF. CDR3 nucleotide sequence: TGTGCCACCAGACCTCCCTTCGGGGGTAATGCTGAAGCTTTCTTT. The V call is TRBV15, the J call TRBJ1-1; tentatively, D is TRBD1 (5 bases). The CDR3 consists of 15 residues. V lost 6 bases to trimming and J lost 6 bases, with 20 bases between them. The germline gives CDR1 LNHNV, CDR2 YYDKDF (reference sequence).

This clone has a single count. The gene calls are TRBV7-3 and TRBJ2-3; 7 bases are shared with TRBD1. The CDR3 contains 17 residues. Germline lookup yields CDR1 SGHTA and CDR2 FQGTGA. V trimming: 2 bases; J trimming: 1 base; junction bases outside the gene matches: 9. The CDR3 loop reads CASSLFGTATRTDTQYF. The CDR3, as DNA: TGTGCCAGCAGCTTATTCGGGACAGCGACTCGCACAGATACGCAGTATTTT.

This rearrangement joins TRBV2 to TRBJ2-7; no firm D call. The CDR3 contains 11 residues. V was clipped by 6 bases and J by 4 bases, with 7 bases between them. Germline CDR1 and CDR2: SNHLY and FYNNEI. CDR3 sequence reads: CASSYLYEQYF. The CDR3 nucleotides are TGTGCCAGCAGCTACCTTTACGAGCAGTACTTC.

This rearrangement joins TRBV11-2 to TRBJ1-1; D gene uncertain. The CDR3 contains 14 residues. CDR1 is SGHAT, CDR2 FQNNGV, per germline. Trimming pared 5 bases from V and 0 bases from J, leaving 10 bases between. This chain's CDR3 is CASSPEDMNTEAFF. The CDR3 nucleotides are TGTGCCAGCAGCCCAGAAGATATGAACACTGAAGCTTTCTTT.

The CDR3, as DNA: TGTGCCAGTACCGGGACAGGGTCCTACAATGAGCAGTTCTTC. As protein: CASTGTGSYNEQFF. This chain connects TRBV19 to TRBJ2-1, with 9 bases lining up with TRBD1. CDR1 and CDR2 from the germline V gene are LNHDA and SQIVND (reference sequence). CDR3 size: 14 residues. Unmatched junction bases numbered 2, after V lost 7 bases and J lost 1 base.

The chain joins TRBV4-2 to TRBJ1-5; the D gene is possibly TRBD1 (5 bases). Trimming cost V 1 base and J 0 bases, with 16 bases left between them. The CDR3 spans 18 residues. Germline V gene sequence: CDR1 LGHNA, CDR2 YNFKEQ. In DNA form, the CDR3 reads TGTGCCAGCAGCCAAGTCTCCCCTGGACACAATAGCAATCAGCCCCAGCATTTT. Translated, it gives CASSQVSPGHNSNQPQHF.

V usage is TRBV10-1 and J usage is TRBJ2-5, with D hard to call. The CDR3 has 14 amino acids. Trimming removed 0 bases from V and 5 bases from J, with 10 bases in between. From germline, CDR1 is WNHNN and CDR2 SYGVQD (reference sequence). The chain's CDR3 is CASSESQLRETQYF. The DNA for the CDR3 is TGCGCCAGCAGTGAGTCACAATTGAGGGAGACCCAGTACTTC.

This sequence joins TRBV9 and TRBJ2-1; D gene uncertain. Trimming removed 4 bases from V and 0 bases from J, with 11 bases in between. The CDR3 sequence is 15 residues long. The germline CDR1 and CDR2 sequences are SGDLS and YYNGEE. The DNA of the CDR3 is TGTGCCAGCAGCTTAGAGGTGGCCTCCTACAATGAGCAGTTCTTC. Translating it yields CASSLEVASYNEQFF.

The chain uses TRBV7-6 and TRBJ2-1; 9 positions agree with TRBD2. Germline loops: CDR1 SGHVS, CDR2 FNYEAQ. This CDR3 region has 15 residues. With V trimmed by 3 bases and J by 7 bases, 7 bases remained unmatched. CDR3 region: CASSFSGRGKNEQFF. The CDR3 coding sequence is TGTGCCAGCAGCTTTAGCGGGAGAGGGAAAAATGAGCAGTTCTTC.

The genes are TRBV7-3 and TRBJ1-1, with a possible D match to TRBD1 (5 bases). The CDR3 contains 13 residues. Germline lookup yields CDR1 SGHTA and CDR2 FQGTGA. Between the trimmed V and J ends, which lost 4 bases and 2 bases, there was a span of 8 bases. CDR3 in DNA: TGTGCCAGCAGCTCCCAGGGTAACACTGAAGCTTTCTTT. Amino acids: CASSSQGNTEAFF.

The J gene is TRBJ2-1, the V gene TRBV7-2, with 14 bases lining up with TRBD2. The CDR3 consists of 16 residues. Trimming cost V 3 bases and J 9 bases; bases outside gene matches: 7. Germline V gene data show CDR1 as SGHTA and CDR2 as FQGNSA. The CDR3 bases are TGTGCCAGCAGCTTGGCGACTAGCGGGGGGGCATTTGAGCAGTTCTTC. Its protein product is CASSLATSGGAFEQFF. The whole variable domain, filled in from reference TRBV7-2 and TRBJ2-1, reads GAGVSQSPSNKVTEKGKDVELRCDPISGHTALYWYRQSLGQGLEFLIYFQGNSAPDKSGLPSDRFSAERTGGSVSTLTIQRTQQEDSAVYLCASSLATSGGAFEQFFGPGTRLTVL.

The gene calls are TRBV9 and TRBJ2-3, with TRBD2 identical over 7 bases. CDR1 is SGDLS, CDR2 YYNGEE, per germline. The CDR3 spans 13 residues. V was clipped by 4 bases and J by 4 bases; unmatched bases: 3. The CDR3 is CASSRGLADTQYF. The CDR3 bases are TGTGCCAGCAGCCGAGGACTAGCAGATACGCAGTATTTT.